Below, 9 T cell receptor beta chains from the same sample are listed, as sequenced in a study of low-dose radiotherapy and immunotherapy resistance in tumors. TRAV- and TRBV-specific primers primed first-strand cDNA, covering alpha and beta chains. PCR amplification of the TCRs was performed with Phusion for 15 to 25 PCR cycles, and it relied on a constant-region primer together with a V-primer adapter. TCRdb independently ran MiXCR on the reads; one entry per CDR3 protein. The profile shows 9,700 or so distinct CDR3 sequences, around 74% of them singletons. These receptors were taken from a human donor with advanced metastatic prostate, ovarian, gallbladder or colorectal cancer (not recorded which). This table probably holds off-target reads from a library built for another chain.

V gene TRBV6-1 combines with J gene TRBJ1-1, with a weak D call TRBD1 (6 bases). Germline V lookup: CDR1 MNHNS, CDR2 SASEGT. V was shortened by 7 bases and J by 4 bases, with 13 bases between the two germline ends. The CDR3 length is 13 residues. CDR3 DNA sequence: TGTGCCAGCACCTCCACAGGGACCACTGAAGCTTTCTTT. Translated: CASTSTGTTEAFF.

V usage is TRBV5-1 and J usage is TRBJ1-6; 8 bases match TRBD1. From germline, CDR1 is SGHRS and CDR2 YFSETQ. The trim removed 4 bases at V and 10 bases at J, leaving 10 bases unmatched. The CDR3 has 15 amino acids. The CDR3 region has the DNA TGCGCCAGCAGCGGAAGGACAGGGATGGAATCACCCCTCCACTTT. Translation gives CASSGRTGMESPLHF.

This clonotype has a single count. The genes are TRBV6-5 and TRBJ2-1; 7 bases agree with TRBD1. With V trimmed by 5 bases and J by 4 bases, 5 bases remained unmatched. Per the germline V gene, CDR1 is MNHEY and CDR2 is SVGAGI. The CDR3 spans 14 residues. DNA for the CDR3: TGTGCCAGCAGTGCGAGGGGGCGATACAATGAGCAGTTCTTC. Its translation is CASSARGRYNEQFF.

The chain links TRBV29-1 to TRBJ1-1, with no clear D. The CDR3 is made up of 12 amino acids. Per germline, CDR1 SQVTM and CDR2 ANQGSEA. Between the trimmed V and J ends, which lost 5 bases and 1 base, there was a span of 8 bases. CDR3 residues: CSVIQTNTEAFF. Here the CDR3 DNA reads TGCAGCGTTATACAGACGAACACTGAAGCTTTCTTT.

The CDR3 is CASSLSSYEQYF. The CDR3 region has the DNA TGTGCCAGCAGTCTTAGCTCCTACGAGCAGTACTTC. The chain uses TRBV7-2 and TRBJ2-7; D unclear. This CDR3 is 12 amino acids long. Germline V gene sequence: CDR1 SGHTA, CDR2 FQGNSA. Trimming shortened V by 6 bases and J by 0 bases, and 6 bases separated the two germline ends.

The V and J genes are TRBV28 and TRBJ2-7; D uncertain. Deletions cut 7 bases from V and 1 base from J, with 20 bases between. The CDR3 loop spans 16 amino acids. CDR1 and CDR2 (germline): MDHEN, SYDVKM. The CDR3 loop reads CASTPRGSGRSYEQYF. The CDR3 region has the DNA TGTGCCAGCACCCCAAGAGGATCCGGGCGGTCCTACGAGCAGTACTTC.

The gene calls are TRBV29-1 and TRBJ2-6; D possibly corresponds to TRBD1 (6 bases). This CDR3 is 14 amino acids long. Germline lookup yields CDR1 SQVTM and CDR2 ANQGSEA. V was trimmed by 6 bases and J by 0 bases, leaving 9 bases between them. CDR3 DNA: TGCAGCGTGAAGGGGGTCTCTGGGGCCAACGTCCTGACTTTC. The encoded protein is CSVKGVSGANVLTF.

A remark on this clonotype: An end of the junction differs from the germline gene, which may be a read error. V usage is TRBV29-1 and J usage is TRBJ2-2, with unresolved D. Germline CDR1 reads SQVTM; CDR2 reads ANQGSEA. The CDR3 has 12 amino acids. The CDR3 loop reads CGVAANTGELFF. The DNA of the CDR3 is TGCGGCGTGGCGGCGAACACCGGGGAGCTGTTTTTT.

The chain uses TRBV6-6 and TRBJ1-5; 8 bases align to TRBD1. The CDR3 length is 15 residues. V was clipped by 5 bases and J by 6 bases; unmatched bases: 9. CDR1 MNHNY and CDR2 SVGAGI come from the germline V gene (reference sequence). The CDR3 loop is CASSKKGQAFQPQHF. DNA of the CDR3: TGTGCCAGCAGTAAAAAGGGACAGGCCTTTCAGCCCCAGCATTTT.